This is a list of T cell receptor beta chains from one sample in a study of CD8 T cells in ankylosing spondylitis. TCRdb fed the 5' RACE reads into MiXCR, producing one record per CDR3 protein. There are about 750,000 distinct CDR3 sequences in the sample; 15% to 20% occur only once, and around 19% lies in the top ten. The sequenced sample was blood, either unsorted or a sorted T cell fraction (not recorded which). The receptor set was obtained from a male donor with ankylosing spondylitis. Each CDR3 is given with its conserved first and last residue. D genes are given only for firm matches. Size is stated for part of the rows, as once, few or many counts, or as a class when the clone is expanded.

v_gene: TRBV6-1
abundance: NA
j_gene: TRBJ2-1
d_gene: NA
CDR3nt: TGTGCCAGCGGGCTGACAGGACCGCAGTTCTTC
CDR3aa: CASGLTGPQFF

v_gene: TRBV6-2/TRBV6-3
abundance: NA
j_gene: TRBJ2-7
d_gene: NA
CDR3nt: TGTGCCAGCAGACGCGAAGGGGGATCTAAATACGAGCAGTACTTC
CDR3aa: CASRREGGSKYEQYF

v_gene: TRBV7-2
abundance: few
j_gene: TRBJ2-6
d_gene: NA
CDR3nt: TGTGCCAGCAGCTTATCGTCCCAGGCTGGGGCCAACGTCCTGACTTTC
CDR3aa: CASSLSSQAGANVLTF

v_gene: TRBV9
abundance: NA
j_gene: TRBJ1-1
d_gene: TRBD1
CDR3nt: TGTGCCAGCAGCGTAGGGGACAGGGGGGGCACTGAAGCTTTCTTT
CDR3aa: CASSVGDRGGTEAFF

v_gene: TRBV29-1
abundance: once
j_gene: TRBJ2-3
d_gene: TRBD2
CDR3nt: TGCAGCGTTGAAGGCGGGGGGCGGGTGGGCACAGATACGCAGTATTTT
CDR3aa: CSVEGGGRVGTDTQYF

v_gene: TRBV7-6
abundance: few
j_gene: TRBJ2-1
d_gene: NA
CDR3nt: TGTGCCAGCAGCTTAGGAGAGTTTACGAGCACCTCCTACAATGAGCAGTTCTTC
CDR3aa: CASSLGEFTSTSYNEQFF

v_gene: TRBV20-1
abundance: few
j_gene: TRBJ1-2
d_gene: NA
CDR3nt: TGCAGTGCTAGAGCCGACTTCTATGGCTACACCTTC
CDR3aa: CSARADFYGYTF

v_gene: TRBV6-1
abundance: NA
j_gene: TRBJ2-7
d_gene: TRBD1
CDR3nt: TGTGCCAGCAGCCCATATCCCGGGACAGGGGGCGAGCAGTACTTC
CDR3aa: CASSPYPGTGGEQYF

v_gene: TRBV5-6
abundance: few
j_gene: TRBJ2-5
d_gene: NA
CDR3nt: TGTGCCAGCAGCGCGGTGTCGACCCAGTACTTC
CDR3aa: CASSAVSTQYF

v_gene: TRBV4-2
abundance: few
j_gene: TRBJ1-4
d_gene: NA
CDR3nt: TGTGCCAGCAGCCAAGAGGGGGCAGCGGGGGAAAAACTGTTTTTT
CDR3aa: CASSQEGAAGEKLFF

v_gene: TRBV14
abundance: few
j_gene: TRBJ2-2
d_gene: TRBD1
CDR3nt: TGTGCCAGCAGCCGACAGGGACAGGGGGCGATCGGGGAGCTGTTTTTT
CDR3aa: CASSRQGQGAIGELFF

v_gene: TRBV20-1
abundance: few
j_gene: TRBJ2-7
d_gene: TRBD2
CDR3nt: TGCAGTGGAGGCGGGAGAGCCTACGAGCAGTACTTC
CDR3aa: CSGGGRAYEQYF

v_gene: TRBV12-3/TRBV12-4
abundance: many
j_gene: TRBJ2-3
d_gene: TRBD2
CDR3nt: TGTGCCAGCAGGCCTAGCGGGGGAAGAGATACGCAGTATTTT
CDR3aa: CASRPSGGRDTQYF

v_gene: TRBV9
abundance: NA
j_gene: TRBJ2-3
d_gene: NA
CDR3nt: TGTGCCAGCAGCGCCACGGTAGGGCGTGGGGATACGCAGTATTTT
CDR3aa: CASSATVGRGDTQYF

v_gene: TRBV7-8
abundance: few
j_gene: TRBJ2-4
d_gene: NA
CDR3nt: TGTGCCAGCAGCACCGAGGTGGGGGTAAACATTCAGTACTTC
CDR3aa: CASSTEVGVNIQYF

v_gene: TRBV9
abundance: NA
j_gene: TRBJ2-1
d_gene: NA
CDR3nt: TGTGCCAGCAGCGGCGGGGCGGGGCTAAATTACAATGAGCAGTTCTTC
CDR3aa: CASSGGAGLNYNEQFF

v_gene: TRBV7-3
abundance: few
j_gene: TRBJ2-3
d_gene: TRBD2
CDR3nt: TGTGCCAGCAGCTTACTACCCCTTGCGGGGGGACGTAGCACAGATACGCAGTATTTT
CDR3aa: CASSLLPLAGGRSTDTQYF

v_gene: TRBV12-3/TRBV12-4
abundance: NA
j_gene: TRBJ1-1
d_gene: NA
CDR3nt: TGTGCCAGCAACACTCCGAACACTGAAGCTTTCTTT
CDR3aa: CASNTPNTEAFF

v_gene: TRBV6-5
abundance: NA
j_gene: TRBJ2-1
d_gene: NA
CDR3nt: TGTGCCAGCAGTTGGACAGACCCTAGCTCCTACAATGAGCAGTTCTTC
CDR3aa: CASSWTDPSSYNEQFF

v_gene: TRBV6-5
abundance: NA
j_gene: TRBJ1-2
d_gene: NA
CDR3nt: TGTGCCAGCAGTTATTCCCCGGATAACTATGGCTACACCTTC
CDR3aa: CASSYSPDNYGYTF

v_gene: TRBV11-3
abundance: NA
j_gene: TRBJ2-3
d_gene: TRBD2
CDR3nt: TGTGCCAGCAGCACACAGCGGGAGAGGGATACGCAGTATTTT
CDR3aa: CASSTQRERDTQYF

v_gene: TRBV14
abundance: few
j_gene: TRBJ2-7
d_gene: NA
CDR3nt: TGTGCCAGCAGCCAAGCTAAAGGCAGGGGATATAGTAACGAGCAGTACTTC
CDR3aa: CASSQAKGRGYSNEQYF

v_gene: TRBV11-2
abundance: few
j_gene: TRBJ2-7
d_gene: NA
CDR3nt: TGTGCCAGCAGATTCGGGACGGTCTCCTACGAGCAGTACTTC
CDR3aa: CASRFGTVSYEQYF

v_gene: TRBV6-1
abundance: NA
j_gene: TRBJ2-2
d_gene: TRBD1
CDR3nt: TGTGCCGGCGAGCCCAGGGGGCTTAGGTCCGGGGAGCTGTTTTTT
CDR3aa: CAGEPRGLRSGELFF

v_gene: TRBV24-1
abundance: many
j_gene: TRBJ1-5
d_gene: NA
CDR3nt: TGTGCCACCAGTGATCCGGACGGTAATCAGCCCCAGCATTTT
CDR3aa: CATSDPDGNQPQHF

v_gene: TRBV12-3/TRBV12-4
abundance: NA
j_gene: TRBJ2-7
d_gene: NA
CDR3nt: TGTGCCAGCAGTTTAGGTCTAGCGCTCGAGCAGTACTTC
CDR3aa: CASSLGLALEQYF

v_gene: TRBV27
abundance: NA
j_gene: TRBJ2-1
d_gene: NA
CDR3nt: TGTGCCAGCAGGCGGAGGGCGGTGTACAATGAGCAGTTCTTC
CDR3aa: CASRRRAVYNEQFF

v_gene: TRBV5-1
abundance: NA
j_gene: TRBJ2-1
d_gene: TRBD1
CDR3nt: TGCGCCAGCAGCTCGGGACAGGGGAATCATGAGCAGTTCTTC
CDR3aa: CASSSGQGNHEQFF

v_gene: TRBV7-9
abundance: NA
j_gene: TRBJ2-3
d_gene: NA
CDR3nt: TGTGCCACCTTGGCGGAACTAAGGTCCCCCCCAGATACGCAGTATTTT
CDR3aa: CATLAELRSPPDTQYF

v_gene: TRBV3-1
abundance: NA
j_gene: TRBJ2-7
d_gene: NA
CDR3nt: TGTGCCAGCAGCCAGGAAGGGGGGGGGCTTACGGAGCAGTACTTC
CDR3aa: CASSQEGGGLTEQYF

v_gene: TRBV27
abundance: few
j_gene: TRBJ2-3
d_gene: NA
CDR3nt: TGTGCCAGCAGTTTTGAGGGTACCTATACGCAGTATTTT
CDR3aa: CASSFEGTYTQYF

v_gene: TRBV25-1
abundance: NA
j_gene: TRBJ2-1
d_gene: TRBD1
CDR3nt: TGTGCCAGCAGTGCGGTTTCCGGGACAGGGGGCTACAATGAGCAGTTCTTC
CDR3aa: CASSAVSGTGGYNEQFF

v_gene: TRBV29-1
abundance: NA
j_gene: TRBJ2-2
d_gene: TRBD1
CDR3nt: TGCAGCGCCTGGACAGGGTCCACCGGGGAGCTGTTTTTT
CDR3aa: CSAWTGSTGELFF

v_gene: TRBV28
abundance: many
j_gene: TRBJ2-6
d_gene: NA
CDR3nt: TGTGCCAGCAGTTTATTCACCTCTGGGGCCAACGTCCTGACTTTC
CDR3aa: CASSLFTSGANVLTF

v_gene: TRBV6-5
abundance: few
j_gene: TRBJ2-2
d_gene: NA
CDR3nt: TGTGCCAGCAGTTACTTTTGGGATACCGGGGAGCTGTTTTTT
CDR3aa: CASSYFWDTGELFF

v_gene: TRBV20-1
abundance: few
j_gene: TRBJ1-6
d_gene: NA
CDR3nt: TGCAGTGCTAGTTTCAGGAGCTCCTATAATTCACCCCTCCACTTT
CDR3aa: CSASFRSSYNSPLHF

v_gene: TRBV5-1
abundance: NA
j_gene: TRBJ2-5
d_gene: TRBD2
CDR3nt: TGCGCCAGCAGCTTGGTCGGGACTAGCGGGGTGCGGGGCCAAGAGACCCAGTACTTC
CDR3aa: CASSLVGTSGVRGQETQYF

v_gene: TRBV5-1
abundance: few
j_gene: TRBJ2-7
d_gene: TRBD1
CDR3nt: TGCGCCAGCAGCTTGATTGGGACAGGGTCCTACGAGCAGTACTTC
CDR3aa: CASSLIGTGSYEQYF

v_gene: TRBV7-6
abundance: NA
j_gene: TRBJ2-6
d_gene: NA
CDR3nt: TGTGCCAGCAGCTTAGCTCCCGGGGCCAACGTCCTGACTTTC
CDR3aa: CASSLAPGANVLTF

v_gene: TRBV28
abundance: NA
j_gene: TRBJ2-5
d_gene: TRBD1
CDR3nt: TGTGCCAGTGACAGGACAGGCCGCGCGGGAGAGACCCAGTACTTC
CDR3aa: CASDRTGRAGETQYF

v_gene: TRBV5-1
abundance: NA
j_gene: TRBJ2-3
d_gene: TRBD1
CDR3nt: TGCGCCAGTCGTACCGACGGGACAGGCACAGATACGCAGTATTTT
CDR3aa: CASRTDGTGTDTQYF

v_gene: TRBV7-9
abundance: NA
j_gene: TRBJ2-3
d_gene: NA
CDR3nt: TGTGCCAGCAGCTCGTGGACTACTAGCACAGATACGCAGTATTTT
CDR3aa: CASSSWTTSTDTQYF

v_gene: TRBV5-1
abundance: few
j_gene: TRBJ2-3
d_gene: NA
CDR3nt: TGCGCCAGCAGCTTGATGGGAACCGTTGCAGATACGCAGTATTTT
CDR3aa: CASSLMGTVADTQYF

v_gene: TRBV4-2
abundance: NA
j_gene: TRBJ2-7
d_gene: TRBD2
CDR3nt: TGTGCCAGCAGCCAAGGACTAGCGGGCGCGTCTAACGAGCAGTACTTC
CDR3aa: CASSQGLAGASNEQYF